The clone carrying this T cell receptor (beta chain) is medium-sized by share. Its target is not known. The sample's time point: technical triplicate 1. Per the germline V gene, CDR1 is MGHDK and CDR2 is SYGVNS. J was trimmed by 0 bases and V by 2 bases; bases with no gene match: 2. The CDR3 extends over 17 amino acids. Synthesis of cDNA was carried out by template-switch 5'RACE. The reaction used 10-nucleotide random UMIs. Every sequencing run produced over 190 million TCR-beta sequences, and the sequences from any one run covered 15-18 subjects. One entry per CDR3 protein, called by TCRdb with MiXCR from the 5' RACE reads. The table includes 20,000 to 30,000 distinct CDR3 sequences, over 10% detected once. This sample was included in a study of neurological immune-mediated disorders. Study outcomes and limitations: None of the CDR3 amino acid sequences found in expanded clones was shared across subjects. This suggests that the TCR-beta repertoires were private in all groups.

The sequence came from a female donor with HTLV-1-associated myelopathy (HAM/TSP). What was sequenced was CD4+ T cells from blood. The rearrangement uses TRBV25-1 and TRBJ2-3; 13 bases are a match to TRBD2. CDR3 DNA sequence: TGTGCCAGCAGTGAAACGGGACTAGCGGGGAGCACAGATACGCAGTATTTT. This gives the protein CASSETGLAGSTDTQYF.